One and the same sample provided the 22 T cell receptor beta chains below, sequenced in a study of technical replicates of blood from a few donors. This table comes from immunoSEQ multiplex PCR, and its TCRdb copy is limited to in-frame clones, with some not included. Here the sample spans 65,000 to 95,000 clones, approximately 86% being singletons. Sequencing used PBMCs. Receptor source: a human donor in good health. Some clones in this sample may be carry-over from other donors' samples.

The J gene is TRBJ2-5, the V gene TRBV25-1; 8 bases line up with TRBD2. The CDR3 extends over 12 amino acids. Germline V CDR1 and CDR2: MGHDK, SYGVNS. The CDR3 region is CGNGGGVETQYF. CDR3 in DNA: TGTGGGAACGGGGGGGGAGTGGAGACCCAGTACTTC.

V is TRBV19 and J is TRBJ1-2, with a possible D match to TRBD1 (5 bases). V lost 5 bases and J lost 4, with 20 bases in between. This CDR3 spans 16 amino acids. Germline lookup yields CDR1 LNHDA and CDR2 SQIVND (reference sequence). CDR3 nucleotide sequence: TGTGCCAGTAGTCCTACCCAAAGAGGACAAATCTATGGCTACACCTTC. Translation gives CASSPTQRGQIYGYTF. Variable domain in full (rest from reference TRBV19 and TRBJ1-2): DGGITQSPKYLFRKEGQNVTLSCEQNLNHDAMYWYRQDPGQGLRLIYYSQIVNDFQKGDIAEGYSVSREKKESFPLTVTSAQKNPTAFYLCASSPTQRGQIYGYTFGSGTRLTVV.

This chain links TRBV7-2 with TRBJ1-1; 9 nucleotides agree with TRBD1. In germline, CDR1 is SGHTA, CDR2 FQGNSA. This CDR3 comprises 15 residues. V shed 5 bases, J shed 10 bases, and the junction held 14 bases outside the gene matches. The CDR3 reads CASSPSRTGDQRAFF. CDR3 DNA: TGTGCCAGCAGCCCGTCCCGGACAGGGGACCAAAGAGCTTTCTTT. Using reference TRBV7-2 and TRBJ1-1 for the parts outside the CDR3, the full variable domain is GAGVSQSPSNKVTEKGKDVELRCDPISGHTALYWYRQSLGQGLEFLIYFQGNSAPDKSGLPSDRFSAERTGGSVSTLTIQRTQQEDSAVYLCASSPSRTGDQRAFFGQGTRLTVV.

The chain links TRBV7-8 to TRBJ2-2, with D tentatively TRBD2 (6 bases). Between the trimmed V and J ends, which lost 3 bases and 4 bases, there was a span of 12 bases. The length of the CDR3 is 15 residues. CDR1 is SGHVS, CDR2 FQNEAQ, per germline. CDR3 protein: CASSLEMEGTGELFF. DNA for the CDR3: TGTGCCAGCAGCTTGGAGATGGAGGGCACCGGGGAGCTGTTTTTT.

The chain employs TRBV12-5 and TRBJ2-3; TRBD1 matches at 10 bases. After removal of 2 bases from V and 6 bases from J, the junction contained 5 bases not matched to a gene. In germline, CDR1 is LGHNT, CDR2 FRNRAP. There are 15 residues in the CDR3. The CDR3 region has the DNA TGTGCTAGTGGTTTGTGGACAGGGGGAACGGATACGCAGTATTTT. It encodes CASGLWTGGTDTQYF.

This chain links TRBV27 with TRBJ1-1, with 9 bases identical to TRBD1. V dropped 5 bases and J dropped 4; count of bases not matched to a gene: 5. The CDR3 is made up of 14 amino acids. Germline V lookup: CDR1 MNHEY, CDR2 SMNVEV (reference sequence). The CDR3 reads CASSRTGAGTEAFF. In DNA form, the CDR3 reads TGTGCCAGCAGTCGGACAGGGGCGGGCACTGAAGCTTTCTTT.

The V gene is TRBV5-6, the J gene TRBJ1-2; D gene ambiguous. The germline V gene encodes CDR1 SGHDT and CDR2 YYEEEE. The CDR3 length is 14 residues. Trimming took 0 bases from V and 4 from J, leaving 10 bases between them. The CDR3 DNA sequence: TGTGCCAGCAGCTTGGGGCCGTCATCCTATGGCTACACCTTC. It encodes CASSLGPSSYGYTF.

In the case of this clone: Other DNA sequences in the same sample also yield this CDR3. The rearrangement joins TRBV2 to TRBJ2-7, with 10 bases that match TRBD1. The CDR3 sequence is 14 residues long. Looked up from germline, CDR1 is SNHLY and CDR2 is FYNNEI. The ends lost 6 bases at V and 4 bases at J; junction bases unmatched: 6. Here the CDR3 DNA reads TGTGCCAGCAGCCCCGACAGGGGGCGGTACGAGCAGTACTTC. This sequence encodes CASSPDRGRYEQYF.

The genes are TRBV18 and TRBJ1-1, with 9 positions matching TRBD1. The V and J ends lost 4 bases and 10 bases, in that order; junction bases with no gene match: 7. Germline CDR1 reads KGHSH; CDR2 reads LQKENI. The CDR3 runs 13 residues. Here the CDR3 reads CASSQSGQGRAFF. The CDR3 DNA reads as TGTGCCAGCTCACAATCGGGACAGGGAAGAGCTTTCTTT.

The gene calls are TRBV5-1 and TRBJ2-7; perhaps TRBD1 as D (6 bases). The CDR3 spans 15 residues. Trimming cost V 0 bases and J 2 bases, with 12 bases left between them. Germline V gene sequence: CDR1 SGHRS, CDR2 YFSETQ. CDR3 region: CASSLGVQGTYEQYF. The DNA for the CDR3 is TGCGCCAGCAGCTTGGGGGTACAGGGAACCTACGAGCAGTACTTC. The full variable domain, in which reference TRBV5-1 and TRBJ2-7 provide the parts outside the CDR3, is KAGVTQTPRYLIKTRGQQVTLSCSPISGHRSVSWYQQTPGQGLQFLFEYFSETQRNKGNFPGRFSGRQFSNSRSEMNVSTLELGDSALYLCASSLGVQGTYEQYFGPGTRLTVT.

This clone was seen more than once but under ten times. Here the CDR3 DNA reads TGTGCCAGCTCACCAAACGGCGGCCTGAGCTCCTACGAGCAGTACTTC. Residues: CASSPNGGLSSYEQYF. The V gene is TRBV18, the J gene TRBJ2-7; unclear D gene. CDR3 length equals 16 residues. Germline V gives CDR1 KGHSH, CDR2 LQKENI. V lost 2 bases to trimming and J lost 0 bases, with 14 bases between them.

The chain couples TRBV7-9 to TRBJ2-2, with 10 nucleotides matching TRBD2. Trimming at V came to 4 bases and at J to 5 bases, leaving 7 bases not matched to a gene. The CDR3 runs 16 residues. The germline CDR1 and CDR2 sequences are SEHNR and FQNEAQ (reference sequence). CDR3 region: CASSSSGGGGTGELFF. Here the CDR3 DNA reads TGTGCCAGCAGCTCTAGCGGGGGCGGAGGAACCGGGGAGCTGTTTTTT. The complete variable domain, with remaining parts taken from reference TRBV7-9 and TRBJ2-2, reads DTGVSQNPRHKITKRGQNVTFRCDPISEHNRLYWYRQTLGQGPEFLTYFQNEAQLEKSRLLSDRFSAERPKGSFSTLEIQRTEQGDSAMYLCASSSSGGGGTGELFFGEGSRLTVL.

The chain couples TRBV29-1 to TRBJ2-2; weak D call: TRBD2 (6 bases). Trimming took 7 bases from V and 6 from J, leaving 9 bases between them. From germline, CDR1 is SQVTM and CDR2 ANQGSEA. The CDR3 is 11 residues long. CDR3 bases: TGCAGCGGGGGGGACCCCGGGGAGCTGTTTTTT. Its protein is CSGGDPGELFF.

This chain links TRBV4-3 with TRBJ2-3, with TRBD1 identical over 9 bases. Losses at the gene ends were 0 bases for V and 8 bases for J; bases not matched to a gene: 3. Germline V gene lookup returns CDR1 LGHNA and CDR2 YSLEER. The CDR3 has 14 residues. The CDR3 DNA reads as TGCGCCAGCAGCCAAGAAACAGGGGGCGCTACGCAGTATTTT. It encodes CASSQETGGATQYF.

This chain links TRBV7-2 with TRBJ2-1; 7 bases match TRBD1. The CDR3 covers 14 residues. The germline gives CDR1 SGHTA, CDR2 FQGNSA. V lost 3 bases to trimming and J lost 6 bases; unmatched junction nucleotides: 5. CDR3 sequence (DNA): TGTGCCAGCAGCTTGGGACAGCTATTCAATGAGCAGTTCTTC. Translation: CASSLGQLFNEQFF.

CDR3 coding DNA: TGCGCCAGCAGCAACCCGGGACAGGGGATAACTGAAGCTTTCTTT. It encodes CASSNPGQGITEAFF. The genes are TRBV4-3 and TRBJ1-1, with 10 bases aligning to TRBD1. V shed 5 bases, J shed 5 bases, and the junction held 8 bases outside the gene matches. CDR3 size: 15 residues. Germline CDR1 and CDR2: LGHNA and YSLEER.

The CDR3 is CASSPQTAGNTIYF. The CDR3 bases are TGCGCCAGCAGCCCGCAGACAGCTGGAAACACCATATATTTT. The V gene is TRBV5-1, the J gene TRBJ1-3; perhaps TRBD1 as D (5 bases). The CDR3 covers 14 residues. Germline CDR1 and CDR2: SGHRS and YFSETQ. V was cut by 4 bases and J by 2 bases, with 10 bases left in between.

J is TRBJ2-7 and V is TRBV5-1, with D perhaps TRBD2 (5 bases). This CDR3 contains 13 residues. V was trimmed by 4 bases and J by 6 bases, leaving 14 bases between them. Germline V gene sequence: CDR1 SGHRS, CDR2 YFSETQ. The CDR3 DNA reads as TGCGCCAGCAGCAGGGAGAATCCATTCGAGCAGTACTTC. Its protein product is CASSRENPFEQYF.

The gene calls are TRBV19 and TRBJ2-2, with 8 bases aligning to TRBD1. Germline V gene sequence: CDR1 LNHDA, CDR2 SQIVND (reference sequence). V lost 5 bases and J lost 3; bases outside the gene matches: 5. The CDR3 is 15 residues long. The CDR3 reads CASSPWTGHTGELFF. The CDR3, as DNA: TGTGCCAGTAGTCCATGGACAGGGCACACCGGGGAGCTGTTTTTT.

The chain is built from TRBV29-1 and TRBJ2-7; 15 bases fit TRBD2. J was trimmed by 6 bases and V by 7 bases; bases with no gene match: 4. Germline V lookup: CDR1 SQVTM, CDR2 ANQGSEA. CDR3 length: 13 residues. The chain's CDR3 is CSALGLAGGEQYF. CDR3 nucleotide sequence: TGCAGCGCTTTGGGACTAGCGGGAGGCGAGCAGTACTTC.

Concerning this clone itself: Its ends do not fully match the called genes, so a read error is possible. The chain joins TRBV7-9 to TRBJ1-1, with D unresolved. CDR1 is SEHNR and CDR2 is FQNEAQ in the germline V gene (reference sequence). This CDR3 spans 14 amino acids. The chain's CDR3 is CAGSLFTAHTEAFF. The DNA of the CDR3 is TGTGCCGGCAGCTTATTCACTGCTCACACTGAAGCTTTCTTT.

This chain uses TRBV5-5 with TRBJ1-5; D might be TRBD1 (6 bases). Germline CDR1 SGHKS, CDR2 YYEKEE (reference sequence). The CDR3 runs to 15 residues. Deletions cut 0 bases from V and 7 bases from J, with 14 bases between. The CDR3 region has the DNA TGTGCCAGCAGCTTGGGCCCGGGGGGCGTACAGCCCCAGCATTTT. This gives the protein CASSLGPGGVQPQHF.